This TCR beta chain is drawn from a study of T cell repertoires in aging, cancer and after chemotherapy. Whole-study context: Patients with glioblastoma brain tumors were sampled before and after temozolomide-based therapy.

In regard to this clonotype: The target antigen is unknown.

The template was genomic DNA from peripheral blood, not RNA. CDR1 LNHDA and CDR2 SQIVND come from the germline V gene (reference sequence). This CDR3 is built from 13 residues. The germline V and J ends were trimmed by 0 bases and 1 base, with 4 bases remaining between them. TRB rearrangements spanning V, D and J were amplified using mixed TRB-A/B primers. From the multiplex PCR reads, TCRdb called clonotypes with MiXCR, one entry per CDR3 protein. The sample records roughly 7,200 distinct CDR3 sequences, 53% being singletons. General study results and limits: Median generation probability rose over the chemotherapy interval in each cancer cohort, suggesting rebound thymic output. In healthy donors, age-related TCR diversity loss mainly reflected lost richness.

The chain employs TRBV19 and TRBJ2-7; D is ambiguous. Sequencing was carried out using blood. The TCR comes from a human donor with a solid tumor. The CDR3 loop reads CASSIDASYEQYF. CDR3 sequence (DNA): TGTGCCAGTAGTATAGACGCTTCCTACGAGCAGTACTTC.